This T cell receptor (beta chain) was profiled in a study of radiotherapy plus CTLA-4 blockade in lung cancer (dated by TCRdb to 2016 to 2018). At the level of the whole study: Among enrolled patients, approximately 19% had an objective response and roughly 30% reached disease control. The paper as a whole reports these results and caveats: The strongest predictors of response, as reported, were early dynamic changes in blood T cell clones along with a rise in serum interferon-beta after radiation. After treatment with radiotherapy and ipilimumab, TCR clones that originated in tumors expanded in peripheral blood.

The library was made by the immunoSEQ multiplex PCR assay. TCRdb retrieved this table from immuneACCESS and kept in-frame rearrangements only. Not all clones are present; in checked studies, unresolved V genes account for under half, and no reason is known for the remainder. Counted in this sample were about 110,000 clones; more than 75% of them appeared once. Clones ranked in the top ten supply 2% to 3% of the sample. About this clone: The antigen it binds to is not known. No base quality values were provided; no much bigger clone lies one nucleotide off.

In this study, focal radiation therapy paired with CTLA-4 blockade (ipilimumab) was tested in patients who had chemo-refractory metastatic non-small-cell lung cancer. Reading the germline V gene gives CDR1 LGHNA and CDR2 YNFKEQ. The CDR3 covers 16 residues, taking in both the cysteine and the phenylalanine. The CDR3 DNA has 48 bases and is translated from base 1. V lost 0 bases and J lost 2 bases; the stretch between them is 11 bases long. This receptor was identified in a human donor with non-small cell lung cancer that progressed on radiotherapy plus ipilimumab. Some clones in this sample may be carry-over from other donors' samples. The chain uses TRBV4-2 and TRBJ1-5; no D gene call is confident. The sequencing used peripheral blood, collected from a patient treated with radiotherapy plus ipilimumab. This receptor has the CDR3 CASSQEGYQGNQPQHF. The nucleotide sequence reads TGTGCCAGCAGCCAAGAAGGCTACCAAGGCAATCAGCCCCAGCATTTT.